These 15 T cell receptor beta chains were all obtained from the same sample, sequenced in a study of blood T cell repertoires in COVID-19. The repertoire was sequenced with immunoSEQ multiplex PCR; TCRdb's copy has only in-frame clones and lacks some. Of a few hundred thousand clones listed, more than 65% were seen once; the top ten hold roughly 13%. Sequenced sample: peripheral blood. These receptor sequences come from a human donor in a cohort sampled during active COVID-19.

This clone has a handful of counts. The sample holds other DNA sequences that translate to the same CDR3. The chain uses TRBV5-5 and TRBJ2-7; TRBD1 matches 8 bases. The V gene end was trimmed by 2 bases and the J gene end by 4 bases; junction bases not matched to a gene: 5. Germline values: CDR1 SGHKS, CDR2 YYEKEE (reference sequence). The CDR3 sequence is 14 residues long. CDR3 DNA: TGTGCCAGCAGCTTAGGACAGGGTCGGTACGAGCAGTACTTC. It codes for CASSLGQGRYEQYF.

The chain recombines TRBV7-8 with TRBJ2-1, with 7 bases aligning to TRBD1. J gave up 4 bases and V 5 bases, and 14 bases lay outside the gene matches. This CDR3 region has 17 residues. The V gene's germline CDR1 is SGHVS and CDR2 FQNEAQ. The CDR3 DNA reads TGTGCCAGCAGCCCCCGGTCGGGACAGACACTTTACAATGAGCAGTTCTTC. This codes for CASSPRSGQTLYNEQFF.

This clone was recorded once. V and J are TRBV3-1 (or the pseudogene TRBV3-2) and TRBJ2-2; 7 bases map to TRBD1. The CDR3 consists of 15 residues. J lost 4 bases, V lost 5 bases, and 7 bases had no gene match. From germline, CDR1 is LGHDT and CDR2 YNNKEL (reference sequence). The CDR3: CASSYGTAATGELFF. The CDR3 bases are TGTGCCAGCAGCTATGGGACAGCGGCCACCGGGGAGCTGTTTTTT.

J is TRBJ2-1 and V is TRBV9; a weak D match, TRBD1 (5 bases). The V gene lost 5 bases and the J gene lost 9 bases, with 12 bases spanning the gap. CDR1 SGDLS and CDR2 YYNGEE come from the germline V gene. The CDR3 length is 12 residues. The CDR3 reads CASSAREGEQFF. CDR3 nucleotide sequence: TGTGCCAGCAGTGCCAGGGAAGGTGAGCAGTTCTTC.

The chain carries TRBV6-6 and TRBJ1-1; 7 bases line up with TRBD1. The germline gives CDR1 MNHNY, CDR2 SVGAGI (reference sequence). J lost 6 bases, V lost 7 bases, and 5 bases had no gene match. The CDR3 loop spans 12 amino acids. The CDR3 bases are TGTGCCAGCAACAGACAGGGCGCTGAAGCTTTCTTT. Its protein product is CASNRQGAEAFF.

The chain uses TRBV10-3 and TRBJ2-1, with TRBD2 matching over 12 bases. Trimming removed 7 bases from V and 4 bases from J; junction bases left unmatched: 5. CDR3 length equals 15 residues. Germline CDR1 and CDR2: ENHRY and SYGVKD. This chain's CDR3 is CAITAGLAGYNEQFF. CDR3 in DNA: TGTGCCATCACGGCGGGACTAGCGGGTTACAATGAGCAGTTCTTC.

This chain joins TRBV5-1 and TRBJ2-5, with 9 bases that match TRBD2. Trimming at V came to 0 bases and at J to 5 bases, leaving 14 bases not matched to a gene. Germline-derived CDR1 and CDR2 are SGHRS and YFSETQ. This CDR3 is built from 18 residues. CDR3 bases: TGCGCCAGCAGCTTGGCCTCGGCTAGCGGGATTCGATGGGAGACCCAGTACTTC. Translation: CASSLASASGIRWETQYF. Combining the CDR3 with reference TRBV5-1 and TRBJ2-5 gives the whole variable domain KAGVTQTPRYLIKTRGQQVTLSCSPISGHRSVSWYQQTPGQGLQFLFEYFSETQRNKGNFPGRFSGRQFSNSRSEMNVSTLELGDSALYLCASSLASASGIRWETQYFGPGTRLLVL.

This clone was observed a handful of times. The genes are TRBV6-6 and TRBJ2-7; no clear D. Germline values: CDR1 MNHNY, CDR2 SVGAGI (reference sequence). Trimming pared 6 bases from V and 3 bases from J, leaving 9 bases between. This CDR3 has 12 amino acids. CDR3 in DNA: TGTGCCAGCAGGCAGGTTGGCTACGAGCAGTACTTC. It translates to CASRQVGYEQYF.

This chain joins TRBV2 and TRBJ2-7, with D possibly being TRBD2 (6 bases). This CDR3 is 13 amino acids long. Trimming stripped 6 bases from V and 2 bases from J, with 11 bases between. Per germline, CDR1 SNHLY and CDR2 FYNNEI. The CDR3: CASRAGLPYEQYF. Here the CDR3 DNA reads TGTGCCAGCAGAGCGGGTCTGCCCTACGAGCAGTACTTC.

V gene TRBV10-2 combines with J gene TRBJ1-2; possible D gene TRBD1, 6 bases. This CDR3 is 13 amino acids long. Germline V lookup: CDR1 WSHSY, CDR2 SAAADI. Trimming stripped 3 bases from V and 3 bases from J, with 8 bases between. The CDR3 protein is CASSEQGYYGYTF. The CDR3 bases are TGCGCCAGCAGTGAACAGGGTTACTATGGCTACACCTTC.

The chain uses TRBV27 and TRBJ2-6; D is unclear. Germline V gene sequence: CDR1 MNHEY, CDR2 SMNVEV (reference sequence). The V and J ends lost 2 bases and 1 base respectively, with 6 bases between them. This CDR3 is built from 15 residues. The CDR3 DNA sequence: TGTGCCAGCAGTTTAAAATCTTCTGGGGCCAACGTCCTGACTTTC. This codes for CASSLKSSGANVLTF.

The chain carries TRBV2 and TRBJ2-5; TRBD2 matches 7 bases. V shed 7 bases, J shed 7 bases, and the junction held 9 bases outside the gene matches. CDR1 SNHLY and CDR2 FYNNEI come from the germline V gene. The CDR3 runs 13 residues. CDR3 residues: CASTWTGGGTQYF. CDR3 nucleotides: TGTGCCAGCACATGGACGGGGGGAGGGACCCAGTACTTC.

This clone was counted many times. Other DNA sequences in this specimen translate into the identical CDR3. The V and J genes are TRBV18 and TRBJ1-5, with a possible D match to TRBD1 (6 bases). CDR1 KGHSH and CDR2 LQKENI come from the germline V gene. The CDR3 covers 14 residues. V lost 3 bases and J 2 bases, leaving 8 bases between the germline ends. The CDR3 protein is CASSPTGGNQPQHF. Here the CDR3 DNA reads TGTGCCAGCTCACCGACAGGCGGCAATCAGCCCCAGCATTTT.

V usage is TRBV7-2 and J usage is TRBJ2-5; TRBD2 matches at 9 bases. V was clipped by 5 bases and J by 4 bases; unmatched bases: 5. The germline V gene has CDR1 SGHTA and CDR2 FQGNSA. The CDR3 length is 14 residues. CDR3: CASSRGLAPETQYF. The CDR3 region has the DNA TGTGCCAGCAGCCGGGGACTAGCCCCAGAGACCCAGTACTTC.

The chain uses TRBV29-1 and TRBJ2-7, with TRBD2 identical over 11 bases. V was pared by 5 bases and J by 0 bases, with 3 bases of the junction left unmatched. This CDR3 comprises 14 residues. Germline CDR1 reads SQVTM; CDR2 reads ANQGSEA. The CDR3 DNA reads as TGCAGCGTTATAGGACTAGCGGGCTCCTACGAGCAGTACTTC. It is translated as CSVIGLAGSYEQYF.